What follows is one T cell receptor (beta chain) and its context. This entry is derived from a study of T cell changes during pregnancy in multiple sclerosis. Profiled with immunoSEQ multiplex PCR; TCRdb holds only in-frame clones, not every one. The sample yields roughly 40,000 clones, approximately 90% seen once. The length of the CDR3 is 17 residues. Losses at the gene ends were 5 bases for V and 0 bases for J; bases not matched to a gene: 10. Germline CDR1 reads LNHDA; CDR2 reads SQIVND (reference sequence). The source was CD4+ T cells from peripheral blood mononuclear cells, collected before pregnancy. The rearrangement uses TRBV19 and TRBJ1-3; TRBD1 matches 7 bases. The TCR originated in a female donor with multiple sclerosis, enrolled in a pregnancy study. In nucleotides, the CDR3 is TGTGCCAGTAGTCTTCGAACGACAGGGACCTCTGGAAACACCATATATTTT. Encoded protein: CASSLRTTGTSGNTIYF.